These 24 T cell receptor beta chains were all obtained from the same sample, sequenced in a study of blood T cell repertoires in COVID-19. Profiling relied on immunoSEQ multiplex PCR, and the TCRdb table lists in-frame clones only, not all of them. Here the sample spans 85,000 to 110,000 clones, 70% to 90% being singletons. Sequenced material: peripheral blood. The receptor source for this set is a man in his forties or fifties in a cohort sampled during active COVID-19.

The rearrangement links TRBV14 to TRBJ2-2, with unresolved D. The V gene lost 0 bases and the J gene lost 6 bases, with 5 bases spanning the gap. CDR3 length equals 13 residues. The germline V gene encodes CDR1 SGHDN and CDR2 FVKESK. CDR3 nucleotides: TGTGCCAGCAGCCAAGATCAGGCCGGGGAGCTGTTTTTT. As protein: CASSQDQAGELFF.

The chain joins TRBV15 to TRBJ1-2, with no clear D. The CDR3 contains 14 residues. Germline values: CDR1 LNHNV, CDR2 YYDKDF (reference sequence). V was cut by 0 bases and J by 1 base, with 6 bases left in between. In nucleotides, the CDR3 is TGTGCCACCAGCAGAGAGGCGGTTAACTATGGCTACACCTTC. Translating gives CATSREAVNYGYTF. Full variable domain (rest looked up from reference TRBV15 and TRBJ1-2): DAMVIQNPRYQVTQFGKPVTLSCSQTLNHNVMYWYQQKSSQAPKLLFHYYDKDFNNEADTPDNFQSRRPNTSFCFLDIRSPGLGDTAMYLCATSREAVNYGYTFGSGTRLTVV.

V usage is TRBV5-1 and J usage is TRBJ1-3, with 8 bases fitting TRBD1. This CDR3 spans 15 amino acids. The germline gives CDR1 SGHRS, CDR2 YFSETQ. J was trimmed by 3 bases and V by 4 bases; bases with no gene match: 6. As DNA, the CDR3 is TGCGCCAGCAGCCCAGAGACAGGGGTTGGAAACACCATATATTTT. This gives the protein CASSPETGVGNTIYF.

CDR3 coding DNA: TGCGCCAGCAGCTTAAAACCGGGACAGGACACAGATACGCAGTATTTT. This codes for CASSLKPGQDTDTQYF. The chain carries TRBV5-1 and TRBJ2-3; 8 positions agree with TRBD1. J lost 2 bases, V lost 2 bases, and 7 bases had no gene match. From germline, CDR1 is SGHRS and CDR2 YFSETQ. This CDR3 comprises 16 residues.

This chain uses TRBV2 with TRBJ2-1, with 8 positions matching TRBD2. Per the germline V gene, CDR1 is SNHLY and CDR2 is FYNNEI. CDR3 length equals 15 residues. With V trimmed by 5 bases and J by 9 bases, 12 bases remained unmatched. The CDR3 DNA reads as TGTGCCAGCAGTCTAACCTCCGGGGGGGTGGGTGAGCAGTTCTTC. As protein: CASSLTSGGVGEQFF.

This chain joins TRBV27 and TRBJ2-3; TRBD2 aligns across 9 bases. Trimming at V came to 9 bases and at J to 4 bases, leaving 17 bases not matched to a gene. CDR1 is MNHEY and CDR2 is SMNVEV in the germline V gene (reference sequence). CDR3 size: 17 residues. CDR3 in amino acids: CASSLAGATHRADTQYF. CDR3 bases: TGTGCCAGTTCCTTAGCGGGGGCCACTCATCGGGCAGATACGCAGTATTTT.

The count of this clone is one. The chain carries TRBV7-2 and TRBJ2-1; 12 bases match TRBD2. Trimming took 3 bases from V and 9 from J; bases not matched to a gene: 6. The germline CDR1 and CDR2 sequences are SGHTA and FQGNSA. The length of the CDR3 is 15 residues. The CDR3 nucleotides read TGTGCCAGCAGCTTGGATCTAGCGGGGGGGCGTGAGCAGTTCTTC. It is translated as CASSLDLAGGREQFF. Based on the CDR3 plus reference TRBV7-2 and TRBJ2-1, the full variable domain is GAGVSQSPSNKVTEKGKDVELRCDPISGHTALYWYRQSLGQGLEFLIYFQGNSAPDKSGLPSDRFSAERTGGSVSTLTIQRTQQEDSAVYLCASSLDLAGGREQFFGPGTRLTVL.

This chain uses TRBV5-1 with TRBJ2-1; maybe TRBD2 (6 bases). This CDR3 is 19 amino acids long. Trimming shortened V by 4 bases and J by 6 bases, and 29 bases separated the two germline ends. CDR1 is SGHRS, CDR2 YFSETQ, per germline. In DNA, the CDR3 is TGCGCCAGCAGCCCCTCAGGGACCTCCGAGGGCGGTAGCGGCAATGAGCAGTTCTTC. This translates into CASSPSGTSEGGSGNEQFF. Variable domain in full (rest from reference TRBV5-1 and TRBJ2-1): KAGVTQTPRYLIKTRGQQVTLSCSPISGHRSVSWYQQTPGQGLQFLFEYFSETQRNKGNFPGRFSGRQFSNSRSEMNVSTLELGDSALYLCASSPSGTSEGGSGNEQFFGPGTRLTVL.

V is TRBV27 and J is TRBJ2-3, with TRBD2 matching 9 bases. This CDR3 comprises 13 residues. The V gene's germline CDR1 is MNHEY and CDR2 SMNVEV (reference sequence). The V gene end was trimmed by 7 bases and the J gene end by 4 bases; junction bases not matched to a gene: 3. In DNA, the CDR3 is TGTGCCAGCAAGGTAGCGGGGGCAGATACGCAGTATTTT. It specifies CASKVAGADTQYF.

CDR3 DNA: TGTGCCAGCAGCTTAGAGGGGGAGCGACGTCGCACAGATACGCAGTATTTT. It codes for CASSLEGERRRTDTQYF. The chain employs TRBV7-6 and TRBJ2-3; D possibly corresponds to TRBD1 (6 bases). The V gene's germline CDR1 is SGHVS and CDR2 FNYEAQ. V dropped 1 base and J dropped 1 base, with 15 bases sitting between them. The CDR3 extends over 17 amino acids.

The chain employs TRBV7-9 and TRBJ2-1; no reliable D call. V dropped 1 base and J dropped 4 bases, with 5 bases sitting between them. Germline CDR1 SEHNR, CDR2 FQNEAQ (reference sequence). This CDR3 comprises 13 residues. CDR3 DNA sequence: TGTGCCAGCAGCTTAGGAACTTACAATGAGCAGTTCTTC. Encoded protein: CASSLGTYNEQFF.

Notes on this clone: The sample holds other DNA sequences that translate to the same CDR3. The V call is TRBV2, the J call TRBJ1-2; TRBD1 aligns across 8 bases. In germline, CDR1 is SNHLY, CDR2 FYNNEI. The CDR3 totals 14 residues. The V segment lost 6 bases and the J segment 0 bases; nucleotides outside the gene matches: 3. CDR3 residues: CASRPGQANYGYTF. The CDR3 bases are TGTGCCAGCAGACCGGGACAGGCTAACTATGGCTACACCTTC.

The chain links TRBV20-1 to TRBJ1-5; 9 bases agree with TRBD1. V shed 3 bases and J 2 bases; nucleotides not matched to a gene: 17. Looked up from germline, CDR1 is DFQATT and CDR2 is SNEGSKA (reference sequence). This CDR3 is 19 amino acids long. DNA of the CDR3: TGCAGTGCTAGTCGGGCGCCGGGACAGGGAACGGCAGGCAATCAGCCCCAGCATTTT. The encoded protein is CSASRAPGQGTAGNQPQHF.

The chain links TRBV2 to TRBJ2-7; TRBD1 might be the D (5 bases). Trimming removed 2 bases from V and 7 bases from J, with 15 bases in between. The CDR3 consists of 14 residues. Germline V gene data show CDR1 as SNHLY and CDR2 as FYNNEI. CDR3: CASSESTALGEQYV. The CDR3 coding sequence is TGTGCCAGCAGTGAATCGACAGCCTTAGGTGAGCAGTACGTC.

The chain carries TRBV18 and TRBJ2-1, with D uncertain. Germline V gene data show CDR1 as KGHSH and CDR2 as LQKENI. The V end lost 4 bases, the J end lost 9 bases, and 13 bases lay between the germline ends. The CDR3 consists of 13 residues. The CDR3 sequence is CASSRASTLEQFF. Here the CDR3 DNA reads TGTGCCAGCTCACGCGCTAGTACGCTTGAGCAGTTCTTC.

The chain joins TRBV12-5 to TRBJ2-3, with 9 bases fitting TRBD2. Germline trimming cut 2 bases from V and 4 bases from J; bases unmatched to any gene: 1. The CDR3 runs to 14 residues. Looked up from germline, CDR1 is LGHNT and CDR2 is FRNRAP. The DNA of the CDR3 is TGTGCTAGTGGTTTGCTAGCGGGGCCAGATACGCAGTATTTT. Amino acids: CASGLLAGPDTQYF.

This chain uses TRBV19 with TRBJ2-5; the match to TRBD2 covers 8 bases. In germline, CDR1 is LNHDA, CDR2 SQIVND (reference sequence). With V trimmed by 4 bases and J by 1 base, 11 bases remained unmatched. The CDR3 has 17 residues. CDR3: CASSRGLEVGFQETQYF. The CDR3 bases are TGTGCCAGTAGTAGGGGACTAGAGGTAGGATTCCAAGAGACCCAGTACTTC.

The chain joins TRBV5-6 to TRBJ2-1; 7 bases agree with TRBD2. The CDR3 totals 17 residues. V was pared by 4 bases and J by 1 base, with 11 bases of the junction left unmatched. Germline V gives CDR1 SGHDT, CDR2 YYEEEE. DNA of the CDR3: TGTGCCAGCAGCCGGAGCGGACTAGTCCGGTCCTACAATGAGCAGTTCTTC. It encodes CASSRSGLVRSYNEQFF.

The rearrangement joins TRBV19 to TRBJ2-3; D is perhaps TRBD1 (6 bases). Germline CDR1 LNHDA, CDR2 SQIVND (reference sequence). This CDR3 is 14 amino acids long. The V end lost 9 bases, the J end lost 4 bases, and 17 bases lay between the germline ends. In DNA, the CDR3 is TGTGCCAGCCGAACTGGGGGCAGCGCAGATACGCAGTATTTT. This gives the protein CASRTGGSADTQYF.

The CDR3 nucleotides are TGTGCCAGCAGTGCGGGGGGTGCAGACACTGAAGCTTTCTTT. Amino acid sequence: CASSAGGADTEAFF. The gene calls are TRBV2 and TRBJ1-1; a possible D gene is TRBD1 (5 bases). V was pared by 4 bases and J by 3 bases, with 12 bases between. CDR1 is SNHLY, CDR2 FYNNEI, per germline. CDR3 length: 14 amino acids.

The J gene is TRBJ1-2, the V gene TRBV6-5; maybe TRBD1 (5 bases). The CDR3 runs to 13 residues. Germline-derived CDR1 and CDR2 are MNHEY and SVGAGI. V gave up 3 bases and J gave up 7 bases, with 12 bases separating them. In DNA form, the CDR3 reads TGTGCCAGCAGTTATGTCCCCCAGGGTGGCTACACCTTC. Protein sequence: CASSYVPQGGYTF.

This chain connects TRBV4-1 to TRBJ2-3; 9 bases map to TRBD1. Germline CDR1 and CDR2: MGHRA and YSYEKL. V shed 4 bases and J 3 bases; nucleotides not matched to a gene: 5. The CDR3 sequence is 15 residues long. CDR3 sequence reads: CASSRIQGATDTQYF. CDR3 in DNA: TGCGCCAGCAGCCGAATACAGGGGGCAACAGATACGCAGTATTTT.

The chain recombines TRBV11-3 with TRBJ1-1; D is unclear. V was trimmed by 0 bases and J by 5 bases, leaving 10 bases between them. The CDR3 loop spans 14 amino acids. The germline V gene has CDR1 SGHNT and CDR2 YENEEA. The CDR3 nucleotides are TGTGCCAGCAGCTTAGATTCAGACACTACTGAAGCTTTCTTT. It yields the protein CASSLDSDTTEAFF. Full variable domain (missing parts from reference TRBV11-3 and TRBJ1-1): EAGVVQSPRYKIIEKKQPVAFWCNPISGHNTLYWYLQNLGQGPELLIRYENEEAVDDSQLPKDRFSAERLKGVDSTLKIQPAELGDSAVYLCASSLDSDTTEAFFGQGTRLTVV.

This chain connects TRBV3-1 (or the pseudogene TRBV3-2) to TRBJ2-3; 7 bases fit TRBD2. This CDR3 is 16 amino acids long. V shed 2 bases and J 7 bases; nucleotides not matched to a gene: 12. From germline, CDR1 is LGHDT and CDR2 YNNKEL (reference sequence). CDR3 in amino acids: CASSQLTGLHMNTQYF. Written as DNA, the CDR3 is TGTGCCAGCAGCCAATTAACGGGACTACATATGAATACGCAGTATTTT.